The source of this TCR beta chain is a study of T-cell reconstitution after alpha-beta-depleted transplantation in children. General study findings and limits: T cells produced anew were the main source of T-cell counts and diversity one year after transplant.

A TCRbeta library incorporating unique molecular identifiers was prepared. TCRdb recomputed calls from the PCR reads with MiXCR, one row per CDR3 protein. This sample has some 550,000 distinct CDR3 sequences; about 21% occur once, and the top ten carry roughly 14%. CDR1 and CDR2 (germline): DFQATT, SNEGSKA (reference sequence). The CDR3 is 15 residues long. V lost 4 bases and J 3 bases, leaving 16 bases between the germline ends. This clonotype was seen only a few times. The antigen is undetermined. Sequenced material: PBMCs, mostly from graft donor cells, taken 360 days after TCRalphabeta/CD19-depleted stem cell transplant. The sequence came from a boy in the first two years of life who had a stem cell transplant for acute myeloid leukemia, so the T cells may come from the graft donor. The chain joins TRBV20-1 to TRBJ1-5; tentative D call: TRBD1 (6 bases). CDR3 in DNA: TGCAGTGCTACCTCACCCCAGGGGTTCAATCAGCCCCAGCATTTT. This gives the protein CSATSPQGFNQPQHF.